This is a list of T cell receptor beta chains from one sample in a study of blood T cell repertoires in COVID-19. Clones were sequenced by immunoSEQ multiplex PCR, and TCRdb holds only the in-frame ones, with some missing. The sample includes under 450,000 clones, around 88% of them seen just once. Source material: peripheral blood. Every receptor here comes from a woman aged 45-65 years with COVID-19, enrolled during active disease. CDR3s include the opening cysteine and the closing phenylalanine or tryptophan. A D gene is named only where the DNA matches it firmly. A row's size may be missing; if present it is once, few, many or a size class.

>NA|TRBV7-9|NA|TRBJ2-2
TGTGCCAGCAGCTTATATGGCGGGAGGGAGCTGTTTTTT
CASSLYGGRELFF
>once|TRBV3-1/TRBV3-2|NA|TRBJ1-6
TGTGCCAGCAGCCACGGGGTTTCTTCACCCCTCCACTTT
CASSHGVSSPLHF
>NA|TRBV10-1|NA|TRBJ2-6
TGCGCCAGCAGTGACCGAACAGGGTCTGGGGCCAACGTCCTGACTTTC
CASSDRTGSGANVLTF
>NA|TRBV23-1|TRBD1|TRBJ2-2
TGCGCCAGCCCCCCGGACAGGAGGTTGTTTTTT
CASPPDRRLFF
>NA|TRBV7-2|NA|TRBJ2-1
TGTGCCAGCAGCTTCGGGGGGCCCCTTCGCAATGAGCAGTTCTTC
CASSFGGPLRNEQFF
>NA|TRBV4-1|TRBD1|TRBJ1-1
TGCGCCAGCAGCCAGAGAGACAGGGGGAACACTGAAGCTTTCTTT
CASSQRDRGNTEAFF
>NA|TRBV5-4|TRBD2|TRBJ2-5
TGTGCCAGCAGCTCTCTAGCGGGGGTCCCAGAGACCCAGTACTTC
CASSSLAGVPETQYF
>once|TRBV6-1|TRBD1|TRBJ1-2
TGTGCCAGCAGTGATAGGGACAGAGTCTCCAGGGGAGGCTACACCTTC
CASSDRDRVSRGGYTF
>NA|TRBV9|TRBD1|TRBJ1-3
TGTGCCAGCGGAGGGGGCAGCTCCTACTCTGGAAACACCATATATTTT
CASGGGSSYSGNTIYF
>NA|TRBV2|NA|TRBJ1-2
TGTGCCAGCAGCGGAGACAGCCCTTATGGCTACACCTTC
CASSGDSPYGYTF
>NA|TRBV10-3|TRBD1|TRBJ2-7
TGTGCCATCAGTGAGTCAGCGGACAGGGACATAACCTACGAGCAGTACTTC
CAISESADRDITYEQYF
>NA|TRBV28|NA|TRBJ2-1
TGTGCCAGCAGAAGGGCCGAGCGGGCCTACAATGAGCAGTTCTTC
CASRRAERAYNEQFF
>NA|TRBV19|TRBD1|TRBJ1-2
TGTGCCAGTAGTTTCACCGGGACAGGCAGTGGCTACACCTTC
CASSFTGTGSGYTF
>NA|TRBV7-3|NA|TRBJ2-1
TGTGCCAGCAGCTCAGGGGGAACGGGGGCCTCCGCCTACAATGAGCAGTTCTTC
CASSSGGTGASAYNEQFF
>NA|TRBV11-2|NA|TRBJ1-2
TGTGCCAGCAGCTTAGATCCCCAGGTCTATGGCTACACCTTC
CASSLDPQVYGYTF
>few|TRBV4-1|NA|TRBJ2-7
TGCGCCAGCAGCCACCTTAACGGGTTATACGAGCAGTACTTC
CASSHLNGLYEQYF
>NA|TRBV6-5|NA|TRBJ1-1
TGTGCCAGCAGTTACGGGCGGGGCCTGGCTTTCTTT
CASSYGRGLAFF
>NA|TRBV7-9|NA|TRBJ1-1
TGTGCCAGCACAATGGGCGACACTGAAGCTTTCTTT
CASTMGDTEAFF
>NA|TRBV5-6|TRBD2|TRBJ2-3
TGTGCCAGCTCCTTTGAAAGCGGGACGAGCACAGATACGCAGTATTTT
CASSFESGTSTDTQYF
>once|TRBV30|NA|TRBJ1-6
TGTGCCTGGAGTGTAGCGACAGGCAATTCACCCCTCCACTTT
CAWSVATGNSPLHF